This T cell receptor (beta chain) is drawn from a study of OX40 agonist ivuxolimab in advanced cancers. Some clones are missing from TCRdb's copy, which holds only in-frame ones; the method was immunoSEQ multiplex PCR. The sample lists more than 60,000 clones; around 87% were seen once. This clone was counted only a few times. Germline CDR1 is SGDLS and CDR2 is YYNGEE. The CDR3 length is 15 residues. The V and J ends lost 0 bases and 4 bases respectively, with 11 bases between them. The clonotype was recovered from an adult with an advanced solid tumor such as melanoma, head and neck, liver or kidney cancer. The chain combines TRBV9 with TRBJ2-1, with D perhaps matching TRBD1 (6 bases). The material was CD4+ or CD8+ T cells sorted from blood, obtained in a trial of the OX40 agonist ivuxolimab. DNA of the CDR3: TGTGCCAGCAGCGTAGTAGGGGGAACATACAATGAGCAGTTCTTC. Its translation is CASSVVGGTYNEQFF.